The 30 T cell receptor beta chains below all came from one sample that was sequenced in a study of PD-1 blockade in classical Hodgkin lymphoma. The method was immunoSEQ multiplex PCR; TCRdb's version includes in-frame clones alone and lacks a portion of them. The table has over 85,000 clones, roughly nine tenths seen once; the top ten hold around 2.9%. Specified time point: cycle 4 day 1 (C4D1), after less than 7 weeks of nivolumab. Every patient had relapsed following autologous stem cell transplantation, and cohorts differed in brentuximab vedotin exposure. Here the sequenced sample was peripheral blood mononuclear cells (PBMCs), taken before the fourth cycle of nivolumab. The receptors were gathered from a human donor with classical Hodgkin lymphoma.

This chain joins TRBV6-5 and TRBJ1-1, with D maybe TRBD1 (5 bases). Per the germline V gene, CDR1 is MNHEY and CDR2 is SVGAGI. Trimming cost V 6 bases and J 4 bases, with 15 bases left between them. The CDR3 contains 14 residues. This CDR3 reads CASSRDGAATEAFF. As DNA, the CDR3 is TGTGCCAGCAGCCGGGACGGAGCAGCCACTGAAGCTTTCTTT.

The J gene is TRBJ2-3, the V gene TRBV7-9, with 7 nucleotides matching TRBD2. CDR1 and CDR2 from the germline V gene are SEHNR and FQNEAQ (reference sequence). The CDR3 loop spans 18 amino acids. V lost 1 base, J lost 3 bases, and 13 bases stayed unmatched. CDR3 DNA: TGTGCCAGCAGCTTAGATTTTTTTGGACTAGTGGGGACAGATACGCAGTATTTT. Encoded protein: CASSLDFFGLVGTDTQYF. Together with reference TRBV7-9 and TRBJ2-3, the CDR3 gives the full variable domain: DTGVSQNPRHKITKRGQNVTFRCDPISEHNRLYWYRQTLGQGPEFLTYFQNEAQLEKSRLLSDRFSAERPKGSFSTLEIQRTEQGDSAMYLCASSLDFFGLVGTDTQYFGPGTRLTVL.

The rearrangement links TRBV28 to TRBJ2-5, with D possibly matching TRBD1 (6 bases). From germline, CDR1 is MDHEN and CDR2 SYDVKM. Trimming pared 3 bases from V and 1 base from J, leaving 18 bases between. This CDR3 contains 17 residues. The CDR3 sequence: CASSFELGAGFQETQYF. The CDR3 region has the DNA TGTGCCAGCAGTTTTGAGCTGGGGGCCGGTTTCCAAGAGACCCAGTACTTC.

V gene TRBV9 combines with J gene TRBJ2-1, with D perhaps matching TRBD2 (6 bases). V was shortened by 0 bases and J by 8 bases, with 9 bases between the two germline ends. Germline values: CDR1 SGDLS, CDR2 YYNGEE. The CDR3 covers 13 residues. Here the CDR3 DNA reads TGTGCCAGCAGCGTAGTGGAGGGGTATGAGCAGTTCTTC. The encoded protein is CASSVVEGYEQFF.

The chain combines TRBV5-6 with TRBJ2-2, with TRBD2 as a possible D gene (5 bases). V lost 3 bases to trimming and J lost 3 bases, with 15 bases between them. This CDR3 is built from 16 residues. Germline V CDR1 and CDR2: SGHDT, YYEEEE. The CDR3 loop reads CASSSRPDLYTGELFF. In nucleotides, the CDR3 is TGTGCCAGCAGCTCACGACCGGACTTGTACACCGGGGAGCTGTTTTTT.

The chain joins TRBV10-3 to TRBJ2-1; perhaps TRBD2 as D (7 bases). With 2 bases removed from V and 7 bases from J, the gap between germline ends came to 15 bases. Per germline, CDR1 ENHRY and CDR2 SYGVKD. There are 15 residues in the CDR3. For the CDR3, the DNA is TGTGCCATCAGTGAGGTTGGCGGGGGCCCGAATGAGCAGTTCTTC. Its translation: CAISEVGGGPNEQFF.

The CDR3 loop is CASSVFHYEQYF. As DNA, the CDR3 is TGTGCCAGCAGTGTATTCCACTACGAGCAGTACTTC. This chain joins TRBV2 and TRBJ2-7; D unresolved. Trimming cost V 4 bases and J 3 bases, with 7 bases left between them. From germline, CDR1 is SNHLY and CDR2 FYNNEI. The CDR3 extends over 12 amino acids.

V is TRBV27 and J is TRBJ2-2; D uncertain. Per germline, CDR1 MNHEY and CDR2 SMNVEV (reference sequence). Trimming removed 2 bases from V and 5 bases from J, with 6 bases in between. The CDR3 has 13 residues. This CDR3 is CASSLRWTGELFF. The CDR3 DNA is TGTGCCAGCAGTTTAAGGTGGACCGGGGAGCTGTTTTTT.

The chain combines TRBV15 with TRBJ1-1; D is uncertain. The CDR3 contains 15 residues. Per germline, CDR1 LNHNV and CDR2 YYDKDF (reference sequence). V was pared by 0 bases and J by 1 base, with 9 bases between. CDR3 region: CATSRDPGSNTEAFF. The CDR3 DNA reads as TGTGCCACCAGCAGAGACCCCGGCTCGAACACTGAAGCTTTCTTT.

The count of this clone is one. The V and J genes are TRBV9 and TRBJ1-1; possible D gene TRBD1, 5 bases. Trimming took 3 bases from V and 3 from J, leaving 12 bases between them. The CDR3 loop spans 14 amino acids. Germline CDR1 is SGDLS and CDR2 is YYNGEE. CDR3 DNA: TGTGCCAGCAGCGCATGGCCAGGGCACACTGAAGCTTTCTTT. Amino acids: CASSAWPGHTEAFF.

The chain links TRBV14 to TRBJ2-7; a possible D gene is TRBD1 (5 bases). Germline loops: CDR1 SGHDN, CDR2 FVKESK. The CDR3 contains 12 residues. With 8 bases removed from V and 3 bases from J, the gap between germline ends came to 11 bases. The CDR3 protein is CASSRDYYEQYF. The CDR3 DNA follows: TGTGCCAGCTCCAGGGATTACTACGAGCAGTACTTC.

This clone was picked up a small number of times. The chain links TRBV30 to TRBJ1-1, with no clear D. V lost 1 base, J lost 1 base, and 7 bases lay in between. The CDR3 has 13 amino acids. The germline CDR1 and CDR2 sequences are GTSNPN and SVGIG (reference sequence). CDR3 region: CAWSASRNTEAFF. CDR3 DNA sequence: TGTGCCTGGAGTGCCAGCAGGAACACTGAAGCTTTCTTT.

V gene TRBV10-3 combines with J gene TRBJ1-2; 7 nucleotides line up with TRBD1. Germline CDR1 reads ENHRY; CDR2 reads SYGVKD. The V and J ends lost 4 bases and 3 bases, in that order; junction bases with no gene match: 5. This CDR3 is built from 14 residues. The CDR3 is CAISVTGEDYGYTF. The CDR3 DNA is TGTGCCATCAGTGTAACAGGGGAGGACTATGGCTACACCTTC.

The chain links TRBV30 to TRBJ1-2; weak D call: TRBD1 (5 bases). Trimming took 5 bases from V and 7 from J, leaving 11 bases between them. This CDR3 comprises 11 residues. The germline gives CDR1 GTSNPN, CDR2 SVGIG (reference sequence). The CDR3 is CAWSLGRGYTF. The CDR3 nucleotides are TGTGCCTGGTCGCTGGGACGTGGCTACACCTTC.

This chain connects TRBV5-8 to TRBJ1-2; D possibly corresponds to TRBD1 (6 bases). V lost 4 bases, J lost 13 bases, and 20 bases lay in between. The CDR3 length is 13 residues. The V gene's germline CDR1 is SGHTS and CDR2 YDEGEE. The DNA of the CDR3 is TGTGCCAGCAGCCCCTCCCGGGACACCGTCTGCACCTTC. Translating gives CASSPSRDTVCTF. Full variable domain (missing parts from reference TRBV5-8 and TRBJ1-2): EAGVTQSPTHLIKTRGQQATLRCSPISGHTSVYWYQQALGLGLQFLLWYDEGEERNRGNFPPRFSGRQFPNYSSELNVNALELEDSALYLCASSPSRDTVCTFGSGTRLTVV.

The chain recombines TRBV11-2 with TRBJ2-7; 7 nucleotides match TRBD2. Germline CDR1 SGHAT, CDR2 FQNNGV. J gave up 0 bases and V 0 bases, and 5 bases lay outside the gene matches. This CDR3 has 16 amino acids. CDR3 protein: CASSLDWRGSSYEQYF. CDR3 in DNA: TGTGCCAGCAGCTTAGATTGGCGGGGGAGCTCCTACGAGCAGTACTTC.

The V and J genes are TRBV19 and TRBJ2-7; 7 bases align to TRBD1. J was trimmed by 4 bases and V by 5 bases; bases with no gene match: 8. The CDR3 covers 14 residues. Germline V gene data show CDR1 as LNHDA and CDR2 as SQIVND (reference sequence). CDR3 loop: CASSHDRESYEQYF. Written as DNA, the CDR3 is TGTGCCAGTAGTCATGACAGGGAATCGTACGAGCAGTACTTC. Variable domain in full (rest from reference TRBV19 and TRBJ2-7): DGGITQSPKYLFRKEGQNVTLSCEQNLNHDAMYWYRQDPGQGLRLIYYSQIVNDFQKGDIAEGYSVSREKKESFPLTVTSAQKNPTAFYLCASSHDRESYEQYFGPGTRLTVT.

The CDR3 bases are TGTGCCTGGAGTGTCGGACAGGGGACCGAGCAGTACTTC. Protein product: CAWSVGQGTEQYF. The chain recombines TRBV30 with TRBJ2-7; 9 bases align to TRBD1. CDR1 and CDR2 from the germline V gene are GTSNPN and SVGIG (reference sequence). CDR3 size: 13 residues. V lost 0 bases, J lost 6 bases, and 3 bases stayed unmatched.

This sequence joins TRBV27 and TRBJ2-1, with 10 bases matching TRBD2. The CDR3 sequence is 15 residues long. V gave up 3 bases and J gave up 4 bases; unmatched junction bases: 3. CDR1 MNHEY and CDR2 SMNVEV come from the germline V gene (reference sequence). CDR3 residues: CASSLASGGYNEQFF. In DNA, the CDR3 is TGTGCCAGCAGTTTGGCTAGCGGGGGATACAATGAGCAGTTCTTC.

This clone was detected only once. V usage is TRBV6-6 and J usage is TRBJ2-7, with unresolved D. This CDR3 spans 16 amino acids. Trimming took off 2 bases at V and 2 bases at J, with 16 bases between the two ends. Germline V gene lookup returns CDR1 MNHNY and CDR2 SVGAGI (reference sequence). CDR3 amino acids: CASSYPRPTPAYEQYF. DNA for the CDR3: TGTGCCAGCAGTTACCCCCGTCCGACCCCCGCCTACGAGCAGTACTTC.

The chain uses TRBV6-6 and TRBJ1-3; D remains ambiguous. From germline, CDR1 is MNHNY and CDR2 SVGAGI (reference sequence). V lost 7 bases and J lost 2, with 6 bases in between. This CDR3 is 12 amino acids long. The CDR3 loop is CASTGAGNTIYF. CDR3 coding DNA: TGTGCCAGCACCGGGGCTGGAAACACCATATATTTT.

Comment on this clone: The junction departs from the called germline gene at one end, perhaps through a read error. The CDR3 is CASTLGRGRKYKEGYEQYF. The CDR3 nucleotides read TGTGCCAGCACCTTAGGACGCGGCAGGAAATATAAAGAGGGGTACGAGCAGTACTTC. V gene TRBV7-8 combines with J gene TRBJ2-7, with D tentatively TRBD1 or TRBD2 (5 bases each). The CDR3 length is 19 residues. Looked up from germline, CDR1 is SGHVS and CDR2 is FQNEAQ.

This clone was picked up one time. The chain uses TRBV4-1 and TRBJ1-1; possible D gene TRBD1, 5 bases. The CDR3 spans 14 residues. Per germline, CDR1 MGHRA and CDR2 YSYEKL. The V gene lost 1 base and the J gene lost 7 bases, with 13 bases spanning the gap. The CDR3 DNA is TGCGCCAGCAGCCAAGTGGTTACGACAGATGAAGCTTTCTTT. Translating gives CASSQVVTTDEAFF.

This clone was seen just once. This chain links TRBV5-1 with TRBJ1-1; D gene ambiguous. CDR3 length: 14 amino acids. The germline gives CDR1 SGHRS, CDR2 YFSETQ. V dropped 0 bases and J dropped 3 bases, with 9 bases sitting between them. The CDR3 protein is CASSLDNGDTEAFF. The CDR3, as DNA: TGCGCCAGCAGCTTGGACAATGGGGACACTGAAGCTTTCTTT.

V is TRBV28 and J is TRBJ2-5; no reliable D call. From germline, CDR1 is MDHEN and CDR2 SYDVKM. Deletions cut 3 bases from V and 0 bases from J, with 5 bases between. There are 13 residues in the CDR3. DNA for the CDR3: TGTGCCAGCAGTTTTGGCCACCAAGAGACCCAGTACTTC. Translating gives CASSFGHQETQYF.

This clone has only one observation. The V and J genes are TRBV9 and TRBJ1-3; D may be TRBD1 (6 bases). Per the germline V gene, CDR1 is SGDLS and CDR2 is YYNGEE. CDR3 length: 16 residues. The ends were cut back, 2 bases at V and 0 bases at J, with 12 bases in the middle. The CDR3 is CASSVSQGYSGNTIYF. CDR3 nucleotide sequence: TGTGCCAGCAGCGTCTCACAGGGCTACTCTGGAAACACCATATATTTT.

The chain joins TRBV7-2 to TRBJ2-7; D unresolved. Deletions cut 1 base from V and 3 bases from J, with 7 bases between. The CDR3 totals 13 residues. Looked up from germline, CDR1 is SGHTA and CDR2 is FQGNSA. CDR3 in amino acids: CASSLGTNYEQYF. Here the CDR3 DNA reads TGTGCCAGCAGCTTAGGGACCAACTACGAGCAGTACTTC.

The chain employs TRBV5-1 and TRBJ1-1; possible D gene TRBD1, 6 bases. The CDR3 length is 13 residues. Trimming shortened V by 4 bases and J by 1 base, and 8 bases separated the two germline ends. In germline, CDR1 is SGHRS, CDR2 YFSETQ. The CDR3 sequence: CASSQTGNTEAFF. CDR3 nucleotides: TGCGCCAGCAGCCAGACAGGGAACACTGAAGCTTTCTTT.

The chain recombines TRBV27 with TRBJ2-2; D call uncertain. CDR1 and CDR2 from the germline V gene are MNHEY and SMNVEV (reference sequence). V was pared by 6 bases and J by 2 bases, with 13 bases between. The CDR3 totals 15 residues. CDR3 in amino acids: CASSLDRPNTGELFF. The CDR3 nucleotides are TGTGCCAGCAGCTTGGACCGACCCAACACCGGGGAGCTGTTTTTT.

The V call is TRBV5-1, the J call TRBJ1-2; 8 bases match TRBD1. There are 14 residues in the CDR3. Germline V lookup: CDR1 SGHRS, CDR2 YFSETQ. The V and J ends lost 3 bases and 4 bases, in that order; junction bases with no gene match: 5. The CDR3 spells CASSWLDRAYGYTF. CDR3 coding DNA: TGCGCCAGCAGCTGGCTGGACAGGGCCTATGGCTACACCTTC. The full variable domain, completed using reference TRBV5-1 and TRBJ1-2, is KAGVTQTPRYLIKTRGQQVTLSCSPISGHRSVSWYQQTPGQGLQFLFEYFSETQRNKGNFPGRFSGRQFSNSRSEMNVSTLELGDSALYLCASSWLDRAYGYTFGSGTRLTVV.